This passage covers 16 T cell receptor beta chains from one sample sequenced in a study of blood T cell repertoires in COVID-19. Libraries were prepared by immunoSEQ multiplex PCR; TCRdb keeps only in-frame clonotypes and omits some of them. The table records hundreds of thousands of clones, about nine tenths of them present only once. Material for sequencing was PBMCs or T cells enriched from blood (not recorded which). These receptors came from a woman aged 30 to 39 with acute COVID-19.

The chain links TRBV19 to TRBJ2-1; D is undetermined. The V gene's germline CDR1 is LNHDA and CDR2 SQIVND (reference sequence). Trimming removed 5 bases from V and 7 bases from J, with 12 bases in between. The CDR3 runs to 13 residues. CDR3 DNA: TGTGCCAGTAGTTTGGGCTCACGGAATGAGCAGTTCTTC. It specifies CASSLGSRNEQFF.

The chain is built from TRBV3-1 (or the pseudogene TRBV3-2) and TRBJ1-3; weak D call: TRBD1 (5 bases). This CDR3 has 15 residues. V was cut by 4 bases and J by 4 bases, with 14 bases left in between. The germline gives CDR1 LGHDT, CDR2 YNNKEL (reference sequence). The CDR3 DNA reads as TGTGCCAGCAGCCCTGGGGGAGGGACCGGAAACACCATATATTTT. Residues: CASSPGGGTGNTIYF.

The genes are TRBV28 and TRBJ2-3, with 11 bases identical to TRBD2. This CDR3 is 20 amino acids long. Germline V CDR1 and CDR2: MDHEN, SYDVKM. Trimming cost V 6 bases and J 6 bases; bases outside gene matches: 23. CDR3 DNA sequence: TGTGCCAGCAGCACCCAAACCACATCTCCTACTAGCGGGAGAGAGGATACGCAGTATTTT. The encoded protein is CASSTQTTSPTSGREDTQYF.

This chain links TRBV6-5 with TRBJ2-3; 9 bases map to TRBD2. This CDR3 has 15 residues. Trimming cost V 2 bases and J 1 base; bases outside gene matches: 1. Germline V gene data show CDR1 as MNHEY and CDR2 as SVGAGI. As DNA, the CDR3 is TGTGCCAGCAGTTACGCGGGGGGGGGCACAGATACGCAGTATTTT. It yields the protein CASSYAGGGTDTQYF.

This clone was found a few times. This chain links TRBV7-9 with TRBJ1-6, with 7 bases identical to TRBD1. V shed 5 bases, J shed 10 bases, and the junction held 5 bases outside the gene matches. This CDR3 comprises 13 residues. Looked up from germline, CDR1 is SEHNR and CDR2 is FQNEAQ (reference sequence). The DNA for the CDR3 is TGTGCCAGCAGCGATGGGACAGTGTCACCCCTCCACTTT. Amino acids: CASSDGTVSPLHF.

The rearrangement joins TRBV11-2 to TRBJ1-2, with a tentative D call TRBD1 (5 bases). CDR1 SGHAT and CDR2 FQNNGV come from the germline V gene. V lost 0 bases, J lost 3 bases, and 5 bases lay in between. The CDR3 length is 13 residues. In nucleotides, the CDR3 is TGTGCCAGCAGCTTAGACAGGGACTATGGCTACACCTTC. Its translation: CASSLDRDYGYTF.

The genes are TRBV19 and TRBJ1-1, with 9 nucleotides matching TRBD1. The CDR3 covers 15 residues. Germline assignment: CDR1 LNHDA and CDR2 SQIVND (reference sequence). The V and J ends lost 7 bases and 1 base, in that order; junction bases with no gene match: 7. The CDR3 bases are TGTGCCAGTACGCCGGGACAGGGTTCGAACACTGAAGCTTTCTTT. It codes for CASTPGQGSNTEAFF.

This clone was observed once. The chain has TRBV6-4 and TRBJ2-1; 7 positions match TRBD2. The V gene end was trimmed by 3 bases and the J gene end by 9 bases; junction bases not matched to a gene: 11. CDR3 length equals 15 residues. Germline assignment: CDR1 MRHNA and CDR2 SNTAGT. For the CDR3, the DNA is TGTGCCAGCAGTGAGGTCGGCGGGAGCCGGTCTGAGCAGTTCTTC. As protein: CASSEVGGSRSEQFF.

The chain couples TRBV29-1 to TRBJ2-5; 9 bases align to TRBD1. This CDR3 comprises 13 residues. V lost 4 bases and J lost 4; bases outside the gene matches: 4. Germline loops: CDR1 SQVTM, CDR2 ANQGSEA. For the CDR3, the DNA is TGCAGCGTTGGGGGACAGGGAGGAGAGACCCAGTACTTC. Encoded protein: CSVGGQGGETQYF. Full variable domain (rest looked up from reference TRBV29-1 and TRBJ2-5): SAVISQKPSRDICQRGTSLTIQCQVDSQVTMMFWYRQQPGQSLTLIATANQGSEATYESGFVIDKFPISRPNLTFSTLTVSNMSPEDSSIYLCSVGGQGGETQYFGPGTRLLVL.

This rearrangement joins TRBV6-5 to TRBJ2-5; 8 bases fit TRBD2. Germline V gene data show CDR1 as MNHEY and CDR2 as SVGAGI. This CDR3 is built from 15 residues. The V gene end was trimmed by 4 bases and the J gene end by 6 bases; junction bases not matched to a gene: 10. CDR3 in DNA: TGTGCCAGCAGTTCCCCGGGGGGGGCCGGAAAGACCCAGTACTTC. This translates into CASSSPGGAGKTQYF.

The genes are TRBV12-5 and TRBJ2-1; 7 bases fit TRBD1. Per germline, CDR1 LGHNT and CDR2 FRNRAP. The CDR3 contains 18 residues. The junction had 17 bases not matched to a gene; V was cut back by 0 bases and J by 9 bases. CDR3 nucleotides: TGTGCTAGTGGTTTGGTAAGGGCCAGGGACAGTACAATATTTGAGCAGTTCTTC. Translating gives CASGLVRARDSTIFEQFF.

The gene calls are TRBV5-1 and TRBJ1-3, with a tentative D call TRBD1 (6 bases). Trimming removed 2 bases from V and 8 bases from J, with 8 bases in between. Per the germline V gene, CDR1 is SGHRS and CDR2 is YFSETQ. This CDR3 spans 12 amino acids. This CDR3 reads CASSFEGDTIYF. The CDR3 bases are TGCGCCAGCAGCTTCGAGGGGGACACCATATATTTT.

The chain combines TRBV6-5 with TRBJ2-1, with 11 nucleotides matching TRBD2. The CDR3 runs to 14 residues. Germline V gene data show CDR1 as MNHEY and CDR2 as SVGAGI. J lost 9 bases, V lost 6 bases, and 7 bases had no gene match. The CDR3 protein is CASRVSGGVPEQFF. CDR3 coding DNA: TGTGCCAGCAGAGTTAGCGGGGGGGTCCCTGAGCAGTTCTTC.

The V and J genes are TRBV27 and TRBJ1-5, with D unresolved. This CDR3 contains 15 residues. Germline V gives CDR1 MNHEY, CDR2 SMNVEV (reference sequence). V was shortened by 5 bases and J by 0 bases, with 11 bases between the two germline ends. CDR3 DNA: TGTGCCAGCAGTCCCCGCGCCCGTAGCAATCAGCCCCAGCATTTT. Translating it yields CASSPRARSNQPQHF.

The rearrangement links TRBV7-8 to TRBJ2-1; the D gene is possibly TRBD2 (7 bases). Germline V gene data show CDR1 as SGHVS and CDR2 as FQNEAQ. The V end was cut by 2 bases, the J end by 8 bases, with 10 bases between. The CDR3 length is 13 residues. CDR3: CASSLRGGYEQFF. The CDR3 region has the DNA TGTGCCAGCAGCTTAAGGGGGGGTTATGAGCAGTTCTTC.

In nucleotides, the CDR3 is TGTGCCAGCAGTTCTTGGACTAGCGGGGGGAGAGAGACCCAGTACTTC. It codes for CASSSWTSGGRETQYF. The rearrangement links TRBV14 to TRBJ2-5; 14 positions agree with TRBD2. V lost 6 bases and J lost 4; bases outside the gene matches: 7. The CDR3 sequence is 16 residues long. The germline V gene has CDR1 SGHDN and CDR2 FVKESK.